This T cell receptor (beta chain) was sequenced during a study of cytomegalovirus exposure and HLA in healthy donors. Germline V CDR1 and CDR2: MDHEN, SYDVKM. The CDR3 is made up of 16 amino acids. The V end was cut by 5 bases, the J end by 2 bases, with 16 bases between. At collection, donors were nominally healthy, but unrecorded immune exposures were probable. The PCR was carried out with 60 Vbeta primers and 13 Jbeta primers. Here immunoSEQ multiplex PCR was the method, and the copy in TCRdb shows in-frame clones only, minus some. The sample consists of some 150,000 clones, around three quarters of them appearing once. As regards this clone: Its specificity is unknown.

General study results and limits: Most likely, a cluster of highly shared sequence variants arose as a sequencing artifact. Cytomegalovirus status was reportedly diagnosed by the classifier with high specificity and sensitivity.

The rearrangement joins TRBV28 to TRBJ1-5, with D possibly being TRBD1 (5 bases). Input material: PBMCs. The source is a woman aged 45-59 years in good health and CMV-seronegative. In DNA form, the CDR3 reads TGTGCCAGCAGTGGTATCGGGGGTGCCGGCAATCAGCCCCAGCATTTT. Protein product: CASSGIGGAGNQPQHF.